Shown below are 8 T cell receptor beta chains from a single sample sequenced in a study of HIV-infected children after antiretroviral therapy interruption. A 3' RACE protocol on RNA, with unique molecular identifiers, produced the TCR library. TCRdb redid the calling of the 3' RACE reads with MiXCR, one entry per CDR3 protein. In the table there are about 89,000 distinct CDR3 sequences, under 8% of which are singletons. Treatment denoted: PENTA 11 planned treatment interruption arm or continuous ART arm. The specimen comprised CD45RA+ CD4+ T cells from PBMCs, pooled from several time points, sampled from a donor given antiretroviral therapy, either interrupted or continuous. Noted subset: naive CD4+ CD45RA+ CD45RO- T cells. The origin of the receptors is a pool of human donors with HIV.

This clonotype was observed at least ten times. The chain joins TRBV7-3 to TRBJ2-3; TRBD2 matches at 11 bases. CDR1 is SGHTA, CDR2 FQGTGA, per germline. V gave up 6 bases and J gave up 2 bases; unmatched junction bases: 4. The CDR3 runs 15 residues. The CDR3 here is CASRTSGTLTDTQYF. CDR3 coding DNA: TGTGCCAGCAGGACTAGCGGGACCCTCACAGATACGCAGTATTTT.

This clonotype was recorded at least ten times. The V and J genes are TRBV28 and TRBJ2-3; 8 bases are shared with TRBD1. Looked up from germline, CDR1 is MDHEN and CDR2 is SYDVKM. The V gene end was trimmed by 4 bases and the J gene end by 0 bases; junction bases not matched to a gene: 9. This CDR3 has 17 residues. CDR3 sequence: CASSSALDRASTDTQYF. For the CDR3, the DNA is TGTGCCAGCAGTTCAGCATTGGACAGGGCGAGCACAGATACGCAGTATTTT.

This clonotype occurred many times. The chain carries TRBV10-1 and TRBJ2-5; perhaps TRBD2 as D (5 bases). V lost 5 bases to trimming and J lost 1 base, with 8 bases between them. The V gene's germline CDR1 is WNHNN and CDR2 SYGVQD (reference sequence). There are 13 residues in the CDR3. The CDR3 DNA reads TGCGCCAGCAGTCCCGGACTCCAAGAGACCCAGTACTTC. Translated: CASSPGLQETQYF.

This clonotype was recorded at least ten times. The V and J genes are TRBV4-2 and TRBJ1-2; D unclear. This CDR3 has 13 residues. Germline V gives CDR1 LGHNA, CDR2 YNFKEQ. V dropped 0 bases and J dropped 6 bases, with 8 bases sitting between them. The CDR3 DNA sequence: TGTGCCAGCAGCCAAGATGACGGGGATGGCTACACCTTC. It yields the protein CASSQDDGDGYTF.

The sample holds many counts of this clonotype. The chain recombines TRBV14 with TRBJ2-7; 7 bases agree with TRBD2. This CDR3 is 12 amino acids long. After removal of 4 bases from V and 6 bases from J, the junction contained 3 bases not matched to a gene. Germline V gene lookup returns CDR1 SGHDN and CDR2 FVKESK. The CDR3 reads CASSRTSVEQYF. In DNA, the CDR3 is TGTGCCAGCAGCCGGACTAGTGTCGAGCAGTACTTC.

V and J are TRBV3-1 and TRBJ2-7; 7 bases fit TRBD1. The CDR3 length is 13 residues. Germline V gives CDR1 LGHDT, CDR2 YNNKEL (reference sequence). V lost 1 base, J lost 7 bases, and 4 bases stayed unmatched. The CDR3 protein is CASSQGTGGEQYF. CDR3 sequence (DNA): TGTGCCAGCAGCCAAGGGACAGGTGGAGAGCAGTACTTC.

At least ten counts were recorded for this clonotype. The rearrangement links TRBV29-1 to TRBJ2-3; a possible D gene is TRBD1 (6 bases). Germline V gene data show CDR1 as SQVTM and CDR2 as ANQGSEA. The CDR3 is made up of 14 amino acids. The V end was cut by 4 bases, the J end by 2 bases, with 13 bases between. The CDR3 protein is CSVGETGPTDTQYF. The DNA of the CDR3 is TGCAGCGTTGGAGAAACAGGGCCCACAGATACGCAGTATTTT.

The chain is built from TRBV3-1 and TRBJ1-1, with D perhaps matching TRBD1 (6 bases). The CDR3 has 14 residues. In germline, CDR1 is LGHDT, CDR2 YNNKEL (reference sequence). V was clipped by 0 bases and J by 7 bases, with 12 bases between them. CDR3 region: CASSQEGGRIEAFF. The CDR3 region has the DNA TGTGCCAGCAGCCAAGAAGGGGGGCGGATTGAAGCTTTCTTT.